This T cell receptor (beta chain) was documented in a study of regulatory T cells in long-lasting Graves disease. Indicated time point: newly diagnosed GD, antithyroid drugs for less than 3 months. The TCR library was made from RNA extracted from PBMCs. This clonotype was observed many times. Building the TCR beta libraries relied on iRepertoire HTBI primers, and CDR3 regions underwent Arm-PCR. TCRdb redid the calling of the multiplex PCR reads with MiXCR, one entry per CDR3 protein. Of around 360,000 distinct CDR3 sequences listed, 15% to 20% are singletons. This CDR3 region has 13 residues. The V end lost 0 bases, the J end lost 8 bases, and 11 bases lay between the germline ends. Germline lookup yields CDR1 SGHDT and CDR2 YYEEEE. These data are also associated with another study on T cells in Graves' hyperthyroidism and ophthalmopathy. That investigation notes: When ophthalmopathy did not progress within 18 months, Graves' hyperthyroidism was considered stable.

The gene calls are TRBV5-6 and TRBJ1-2; D gene unclear. The sample in question was peripheral blood mononuclear cells (PBMCs), obtained at new diagnosis, from a patient treated with antithyroid drugs. This sequence originates from a woman aged 18 to 35 with Graves disease. This CDR3 is CASSLASLPGYTF. The DNA for the CDR3 is TGTGCCAGCAGCTTGGCGAGTCTACCCGGCTACACCTTC. Variable domain in full (rest from reference TRBV5-6 and TRBJ1-2): DAGVTQSPTHLIKTRGQQVTLRCSPKSGHDTVSWYQQALGQGPQFIFQYYEEEERQRGNFPDRFSGHQFPNYSSELNVNALLLGDSALYLCASSLASLPGYTFGSGTRLTVV.